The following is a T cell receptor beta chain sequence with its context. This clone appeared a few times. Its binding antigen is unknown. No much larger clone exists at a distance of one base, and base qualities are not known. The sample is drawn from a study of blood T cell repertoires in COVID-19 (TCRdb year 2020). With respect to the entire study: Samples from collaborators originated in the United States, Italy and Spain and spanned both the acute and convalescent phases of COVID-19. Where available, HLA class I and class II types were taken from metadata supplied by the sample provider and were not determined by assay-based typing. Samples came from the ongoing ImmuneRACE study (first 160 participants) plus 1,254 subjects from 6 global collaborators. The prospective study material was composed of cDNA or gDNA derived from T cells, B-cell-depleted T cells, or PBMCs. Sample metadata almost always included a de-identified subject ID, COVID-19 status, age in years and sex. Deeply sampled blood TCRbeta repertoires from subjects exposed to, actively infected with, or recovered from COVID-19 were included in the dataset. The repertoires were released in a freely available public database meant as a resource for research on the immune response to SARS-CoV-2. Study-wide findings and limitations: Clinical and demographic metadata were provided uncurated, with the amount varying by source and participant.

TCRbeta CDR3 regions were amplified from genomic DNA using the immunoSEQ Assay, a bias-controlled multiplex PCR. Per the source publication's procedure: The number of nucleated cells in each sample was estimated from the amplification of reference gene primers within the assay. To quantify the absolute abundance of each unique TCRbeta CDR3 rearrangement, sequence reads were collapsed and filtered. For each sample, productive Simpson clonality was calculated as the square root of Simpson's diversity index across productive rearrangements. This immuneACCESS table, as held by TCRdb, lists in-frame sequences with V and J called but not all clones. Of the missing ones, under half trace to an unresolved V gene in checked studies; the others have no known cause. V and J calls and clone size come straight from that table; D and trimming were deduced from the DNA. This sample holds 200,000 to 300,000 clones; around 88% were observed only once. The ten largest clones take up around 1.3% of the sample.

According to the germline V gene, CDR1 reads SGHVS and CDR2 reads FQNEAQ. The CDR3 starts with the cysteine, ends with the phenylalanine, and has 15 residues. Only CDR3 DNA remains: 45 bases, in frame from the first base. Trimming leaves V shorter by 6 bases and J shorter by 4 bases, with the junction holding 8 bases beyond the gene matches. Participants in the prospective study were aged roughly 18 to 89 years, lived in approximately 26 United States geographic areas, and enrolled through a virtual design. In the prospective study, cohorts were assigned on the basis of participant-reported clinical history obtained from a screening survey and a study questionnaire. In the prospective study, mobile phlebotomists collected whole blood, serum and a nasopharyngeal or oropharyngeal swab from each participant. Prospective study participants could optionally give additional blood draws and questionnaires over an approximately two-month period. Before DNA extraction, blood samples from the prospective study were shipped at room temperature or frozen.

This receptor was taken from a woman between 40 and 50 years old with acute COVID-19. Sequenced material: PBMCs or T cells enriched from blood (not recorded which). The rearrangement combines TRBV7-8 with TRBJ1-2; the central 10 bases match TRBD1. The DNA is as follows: TGTGCCAGCAGTACGAGACAGGGGGCGTTCTATGGCTACACCTTC. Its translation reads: CASSTRQGAFYGYTF.